These T cell receptor beta chains were read from a single sample in a study of response to subunit inactivated influenza vaccine. MiXCR, run by TCRdb on the RT-PCR reads, gives a single entry per CDR3 protein. Found here are roughly 500,000 distinct CDR3 sequences, 20% to 25% of them singletons; the top ten hold roughly 2.8%. A further study also used this sample, focusing on T cells expressing NK-cell markers.

The sample in question was CD4+ T cells sorted from PBMCs, obtained 11 to 12 days after vaccination. These receptors all stem from a man between 45 and 60 years old who received an inactivated influenza vaccine. Both conserved end residues are part of each CDR3. The D gene is left open where the match is weak. Expanded clones are given a class, and other clones once, few, many or no size at all.

j_gene,v_gene,abundance,d_gene,CDR3aa,CDR3nt
TRBJ1-1,TRBV7-2,few,-,CASSLGVGLGTEAFF,TGTGCCAGCAGCTTAGGTGTGGGCTTGGGCACTGAAGCTTTCTTT
TRBJ2-6,TRBV11-2,-,TRBD2,CASSSRTSGLLPSGANVLTF,TGTGCCAGCAGCTCACGGACTAGCGGCCTTCTTCCTTCTGGGGCCAACGTCCTGACTTTC
TRBJ1-6,TRBV12-3/TRBV12-4,many,TRBD1,CASSRQGYFLHF,TGTGCCAGCAGCCGACAGGGATATTTCCTACACTTT
TRBJ1-1,TRBV4-2,many,-,CASSQIGRSGTEAFF,TGTGCCAGCAGCCAAATTGGAAGGTCAGGCACTGAAGCTTTCTTT
TRBJ2-3,TRBV5-1,-,TRBD1,CASSPRTGSHTQYF,TGCGCCAGCAGCCCCCGGACAGGGAGCCATACGCAGTATTTT
TRBJ1-5,TRBV7-8,-,TRBD1,CASSPDRVALNNQPQHF,TGTGCCAGCAGCCCAGACAGGGTAGCCCTAAACAATCAGCCCCAGCATTTT
TRBJ1-5,TRBV6-1,few,TRBD1,CASSGGTVNQPQHF,TGTGCCAGCAGTGGTGGGACAGTCAATCAGCCCCAGCATTTT
TRBJ1-5,TRBV7-2,-,TRBD1,CASSYGQGGSQPQHF,TGTGCCAGCAGCTACGGACAGGGGGGGAGTCAGCCCCAGCATTTT
TRBJ2-3,TRBV28,few,TRBD2,CASRTSNTDTQYF,TGTGCCAGTCGGACTAGCAACACAGATACGCAGTATTTT
TRBJ2-5,TRBV28,-,-,CASSSRVVETQYF,TGTGCCAGCAGTTCCCGAGTAGTAGAGACCCAGTACTTC
TRBJ1-2,TRBV7-2,few,-,CASSLPGRGGYTF,TGTGCCAGCAGCTTACCAGGGAGGGGTGGCTACACCTTC
TRBJ1-1,TRBV28,few,-,CASSFSTSRRGNTEAFF,-
TRBJ2-1,TRBV14,-,-,CASSPRTDLGRNEQFF,TGTGCCAGCAGCCCCCGGACTGACCTGGGGAGAAATGAGCAGTTCTTC
TRBJ2-1,TRBV5-4,-,TRBD2,CASSLGGYASGSGPYNEQFF,TGTGCCAGCAGCTTGGGAGGGTATGCTAGCGGGAGCGGCCCCTACAATGAGCAGTTCTTC
TRBJ2-2,TRBV12-3/TRBV12-4,few,-,CASRSQWVAGELFF,TGTGCCAGCAGGTCCCAATGGGTGGCCGGGGAGCTGTTTTTT